The clone carrying this T cell receptor beta chain was detected many times. TCR beta CDR3 region amplification was performed from RNA transcripts. A first-round RT-PCR of the TCR CDR3 used the HTBI primer set. TCRdb redid the calling of the multiplex PCR reads with MiXCR, one entry per CDR3 protein. The sample yields hundreds of thousands of distinct CDR3 sequences, 14% seen once. Fresh peripheral blood, 10 ml, was the source of the PBMCs. The length of the CDR3 is 15 residues. Germline values: CDR1 MNHEY, CDR2 SVGAGI. Between the trimmed V and J ends, which lost 2 bases and 7 bases, there was a span of 12 bases. The data were obtained in a study of T cells in Graves' hyperthyroidism and ophthalmopathy.

The gene calls are TRBV6-5 and TRBJ1-6, with unresolved D. The receptor's source is a woman in her late teens or twenties with Graves' hyperthyroidism. Sequences were obtained from blood. For the CDR3, the DNA is TGTGCCAGCAGTTACGAACCAAAGGAGAATTCACCCCTCCACTTT. This encodes CASSYEPKENSPLHF.